The 27 T cell receptor beta chains listed next were all sequenced from one sample in a study of blood T cell repertoires in COVID-19. Clones were read by immunoSEQ multiplex PCR, and TCRdb kept only the in-frame ones, dropping some. The repertoire includes about 94,000 clones, about 80% of them detected once, and around a fifth sits in the top ten. Specimen: peripheral blood. Every receptor here comes from a human donor in a cohort sampled during active COVID-19.

V usage is TRBV30 and J usage is TRBJ2-5, with TRBD2 identical over 8 bases. The CDR3 length is 15 residues. V was pared by 0 bases and J by 1 base, with 4 bases of the junction left unmatched. Germline CDR1 and CDR2: GTSNPN and SVGIG (reference sequence). This CDR3 is CAWSVSAGGQETQYF. The DNA of the CDR3 is TGTGCCTGGAGTGTAAGCGCGGGAGGCCAAGAGACCCAGTACTTC.

The gene calls are TRBV7-8 and TRBJ2-3, with D possibly matching TRBD2 (6 bases). The CDR3 has 15 residues. The V gene lost 3 bases and the J gene lost 3 bases, with 13 bases spanning the gap. Germline CDR1 and CDR2: SGHVS and FQNEAQ. CDR3 loop: CASSFLTSETDTQYF. The CDR3 nucleotides read TGTGCCAGCAGCTTCTTGACTAGTGAGACAGATACGCAGTATTTT.

The chain combines TRBV28 with TRBJ1-2, with 8 positions matching TRBD1. Germline values: CDR1 MDHEN, CDR2 SYDVKM. This CDR3 region has 14 residues. The V gene end was trimmed by 3 bases and the J gene end by 7 bases; junction bases not matched to a gene: 7. The CDR3 coding sequence is TGTGCCAGCAGTTTGGGCCAGGGGGCGGGTGGCTACACCTTC. Translated: CASSLGQGAGGYTF.

The chain employs TRBV12-3 or TRBV12-4 and TRBJ2-5; D gene uncertain. This CDR3 contains 13 residues. V lost 3 bases to trimming and J lost 3 bases, with 8 bases between them. Here the CDR3 DNA reads TGTGCCAGCAGTTTCTTGGCAGAAGAGACCCAGTACTTC. This gives the protein CASSFLAEETQYF.

DNA for the CDR3: TGCAGTGCTAGGAGGTACGGGGAGCTGTTTTTT. Its translation: CSARRYGELFF. The V call is TRBV20-1, the J call TRBJ2-2; D uncertain. The V gene lost 3 bases and the J gene lost 7 bases, with 6 bases spanning the gap. CDR3 size: 11 residues. Germline-derived CDR1 and CDR2 are DFQATT and SNEGSKA (reference sequence).

V usage is TRBV7-2 and J usage is TRBJ2-7; D call uncertain. Germline values: CDR1 SGHTA, CDR2 FQGNSA. Between the trimmed V and J ends, which lost 3 bases and 5 bases, there was a span of 11 bases. This CDR3 comprises 13 residues. In DNA form, the CDR3 reads TGTGCCAGCAGCTTCCCGGTTTCCCACGAGCAGTACTTC. As protein: CASSFPVSHEQYF.

The chain employs TRBV10-3 and TRBJ2-7, with TRBD1 matching over 10 bases. The CDR3 loop spans 15 amino acids. The germline V gene encodes CDR1 ENHRY and CDR2 SYGVKD. Trimming cost V 6 bases and J 0 bases; bases outside gene matches: 5. The CDR3 sequence is CAISARDRGSYEQYF. The CDR3 region has the DNA TGTGCCATCAGCGCCCGGGACAGGGGCTCCTACGAGCAGTACTTC.

The chain has TRBV7-9 and TRBJ1-1; the match to TRBD1 covers 10 bases. This CDR3 region has 15 residues. With 5 bases clipped from V and 3 bases from J, the junction kept 6 bases outside the gene matches. CDR1 SEHNR and CDR2 FQNEAQ come from the germline V gene (reference sequence). The CDR3 DNA sequence: TGTGCCAGCAGCCCGGGGACAGGGGCCGACACTGAAGCTTTCTTT. This gives the protein CASSPGTGADTEAFF.

The chain is built from TRBV4-1 and TRBJ1-2; 9 bases are a match to TRBD1. V gave up 3 bases and J gave up 7 bases; unmatched junction bases: 9. The CDR3 is 15 residues long. Germline CDR1 MGHRA, CDR2 YSYEKL. CDR3 coding DNA: TGCGCCAGCAGCCACCCCTCCACAGGGGGCTCTGGCTACACCTTC. It yields the protein CASSHPSTGGSGYTF.

V and J are TRBV7-6 and TRBJ1-1, with TRBD1 matching over 7 bases. Germline assignment: CDR1 SGHVS and CDR2 FNYEAQ. The V and J ends lost 5 bases and 3 bases, in that order; junction bases with no gene match: 3. This CDR3 spans 13 amino acids. CDR3 sequence reads: CASSTQGDTEAFF. DNA of the CDR3: TGTGCCAGCAGCACCCAGGGGGACACTGAAGCTTTCTTT.

The chain employs TRBV11-2 and TRBJ1-4, with D uncertain. Germline V lookup: CDR1 SGHAT, CDR2 FQNNGV. The CDR3 contains 14 residues. Between the trimmed V and J ends, which lost 5 bases and 12 bases, there was a span of 19 bases. The CDR3 DNA follows: TGTGCCAGCAGCCGTAGCCCGAAGGGAGGAGAACTGTTTTTT. Translating it yields CASSRSPKGGELFF.

This clone has a handful of counts. This chain links TRBV5-5 with TRBJ1-2; 7 nucleotides align to TRBD1. The CDR3 spans 14 residues. After removal of 2 bases from V and 0 bases from J, the junction contained 1 base not matched to a gene. Germline values: CDR1 SGHKS, CDR2 YYEKEE (reference sequence). The CDR3 nucleotides are TGTGCCAGCAGCTTAGACAGGGCTAACTATGGCTACACCTTC. Its translation: CASSLDRANYGYTF.

The chain has TRBV28 and TRBJ2-4, with 11 positions matching TRBD2. The CDR3 loop spans 17 amino acids. V shed 5 bases and J 4 bases; nucleotides not matched to a gene: 10. CDR1 MDHEN and CDR2 SYDVKM come from the germline V gene. CDR3 region: CASSIRTSGWKKNIQYF. Here the CDR3 DNA reads TGTGCCAGCAGTATACGGACTAGCGGGTGGAAAAAAAACATTCAGTACTTC.

This sequence joins TRBV5-4 and TRBJ1-1; TRBD1 matches 7 bases. Germline V gene lookup returns CDR1 SGHNT and CDR2 YYREEE (reference sequence). The CDR3 runs 14 residues. With 4 bases clipped from V and 2 bases from J, the junction kept 5 bases outside the gene matches. CDR3 sequence reads: CASSTGQVNTEAFF. CDR3 DNA: TGTGCCAGCAGCACCGGACAGGTCAACACTGAAGCTTTCTTT.

The gene calls are TRBV6-5 and TRBJ2-1; a possible D gene is TRBD2 (6 bases). CDR3 length: 15 residues. V lost 2 bases, J lost 8 bases, and 16 bases lay in between. Looked up from germline, CDR1 is MNHEY and CDR2 is SVGAGI. CDR3 sequence: CASSYVAGSYYEQFF. The CDR3, as DNA: TGTGCCAGCAGTTACGTTGCGGGAAGCTATTATGAGCAGTTCTTC.

The V gene is TRBV13, the J gene TRBJ2-7, with TRBD2 matching 8 bases. Trimming took 2 bases from V and 3 from J; bases not matched to a gene: 12. This CDR3 is 17 amino acids long. CDR1 and CDR2 from the germline V gene are PRHDT and FYEKMQ (reference sequence). The CDR3 DNA sequence: TGTGCCAGCAGCTTAACGAGAAAGGGGACTAGGGGCTACGAGCAGTACTTC. It yields the protein CASSLTRKGTRGYEQYF.

The chain carries TRBV10-3 and TRBJ1-2; D not certain. This CDR3 contains 14 residues. Trimming removed 9 bases at V and 5 bases at J, with 19 bases between. Germline lookup yields CDR1 ENHRY and CDR2 SYGVKD. The CDR3 DNA follows: TGTGCCATTAAACGGACGGGAGAGTATTATGGCTACACCTTC. It is translated as CAIKRTGEYYGYTF.

The rearrangement links TRBV18 to TRBJ2-7; TRBD1 matches at 7 bases. Germline V gene sequence: CDR1 KGHSH, CDR2 LQKENI. The CDR3 extends over 14 amino acids. V dropped 4 bases and J dropped 2; count of bases not matched to a gene: 5. In DNA form, the CDR3 reads TGTGCCAGCTCACGGGAAGGGGGCACCTACGAGCAGTACTTC. This codes for CASSREGGTYEQYF.

This chain connects TRBV2 to TRBJ2-7; 7 bases match TRBD2. Germline CDR1 is SNHLY and CDR2 is FYNNEI. The junction had 4 bases not matched to a gene; V was cut back by 10 bases and J by 4 bases. This CDR3 has 11 amino acids. The CDR3 DNA reads TGTGCCACCAGACTAGCTTACGAGCAGTACTTC. Translation: CATRLAYEQYF.

Turning to this clone: A read error may explain this, as a much larger clone is one base away. The J gene is TRBJ2-7, the V gene TRBV28; 7 nucleotides line up with TRBD1. V trimming: 4 bases; J trimming: 2 bases; junction bases outside the gene matches: 2. Looked up from germline, CDR1 is MDHEN and CDR2 is SYDVKM. The CDR3 is 13 residues long. The CDR3 DNA follows: TGTGCCAGCAGTTCGGGACAGACCTACGAGCAGTACTTC. Translated: CASSSGQTYEQYF. The complete variable domain, with remaining parts taken from reference TRBV28 and TRBJ2-7, reads DVKVTQSSRYLVKRTGEKVFLECVQDMDHENMFWYRQDPGLGLRLIYFSYDVKMKEKGDIPEGYSVSREKKERFSLILESASTNQTSMYLCASSSGQTYEQYFGPGTRLTVT.

Points on this clone: The junction departs from germline at one end; a sequencing error may be responsible. The gene calls are TRBV14 and TRBJ1-3; D possibly corresponds to TRBD1 (6 bases). There are 13 residues in the CDR3. The germline CDR1 and CDR2 sequences are SGHDN and FVKESK. CDR3 nucleotide sequence: TGTGCCAGCAGCCTAAATACAGGGAACATCATATATTTT. It translates to CASSLNTGNIIYF.

The chain employs TRBV28 and TRBJ2-7; perhaps TRBD1 as D (6 bases). The CDR3 contains 15 residues. V was cut by 7 bases and J by 4 bases, with 20 bases left in between. The germline V gene has CDR1 MDHEN and CDR2 SYDVKM. The CDR3 sequence is CASIPFRTGSYEQYF. DNA of the CDR3: TGTGCCAGCATCCCCTTTCGAACAGGGAGTTACGAGCAGTACTTC.

The chain employs TRBV2 and TRBJ2-5; the D gene is possibly TRBD2 (5 bases). In germline, CDR1 is SNHLY, CDR2 FYNNEI. V lost 2 bases and J 0 bases, leaving 13 bases between the germline ends. The CDR3 loop spans 16 amino acids. The CDR3: CASSEFSESYQETQYF. Here the CDR3 DNA reads TGTGCCAGCAGTGAATTTAGCGAATCGTACCAAGAGACCCAGTACTTC.

This clone was recorded only once. The chain couples TRBV5-1 to TRBJ2-7; tentatively, D is TRBD2 (6 bases). This CDR3 has 14 residues. V was trimmed by 9 bases and J by 0 bases, leaving 16 bases between them. Germline V gives CDR1 SGHRS, CDR2 YFSETQ. CDR3 region: CATALAPSSYEQYF. In nucleotides, the CDR3 is TGCGCCACCGCCCTAGCGCCGAGCTCCTACGAGCAGTACTTC. Variable domain in full (rest from reference TRBV5-1 and TRBJ2-7): KAGVTQTPRYLIKTRGQQVTLSCSPISGHRSVSWYQQTPGQGLQFLFEYFSETQRNKGNFPGRFSGRQFSNSRSEMNVSTLELGDSALYLCATALAPSSYEQYFGPGTRLTVT.

The chain uses TRBV28 and TRBJ2-7; maybe TRBD2 (5 bases). Trimming left V 6 bases short and J 6 bases short, with 12 bases between. The CDR3 runs to 12 residues. Looked up from germline, CDR1 is MDHEN and CDR2 is SYDVKM. Here the CDR3 reads CASSRERFEQYF. The CDR3 coding sequence is TGTGCCAGCAGCCGAGAGCGGTTCGAGCAGTACTTC.

The genes are TRBV5-1 and TRBJ2-1; TRBD2 might be the D (6 bases). V was pared by 4 bases and J by 0 bases, with 14 bases between. This CDR3 spans 16 amino acids. From germline, CDR1 is SGHRS and CDR2 YFSETQ. DNA of the CDR3: TGCGCCAGCAGCCCGGTGGGCGGGATCTCCTACAATGAGCAGTTCTTC. Encoded protein: CASSPVGGISYNEQFF. Variable domain in full (rest from reference TRBV5-1 and TRBJ2-1): KAGVTQTPRYLIKTRGQQVTLSCSPISGHRSVSWYQQTPGQGLQFLFEYFSETQRNKGNFPGRFSGRQFSNSRSEMNVSTLELGDSALYLCASSPVGGISYNEQFFGPGTRLTVL.

The table lists this clone with a few counts. The chain links TRBV7-3 to TRBJ2-6, with D uncertain. The V gene lost 5 bases and the J gene lost 2 bases, with 4 bases spanning the gap. CDR1 is SGHTA, CDR2 FQGTGA, per germline. The CDR3 runs to 13 residues. This CDR3 reads CASSPAGANVLTF. CDR3 nucleotide sequence: TGTGCCAGCAGCCCCGCTGGGGCCAACGTCCTGACTTTC. Together with reference TRBV7-3 and TRBJ2-6, the CDR3 gives the full variable domain: GAGVSQTPSNKVTEKGKYVELRCDPISGHTALYWYRQSLGQGPEFLIYFQGTGAADDSGLPNDRFFAVRPEGSVSTLKIQRTERGDSAVYLCASSPAGANVLTFGAGSRLTVL.